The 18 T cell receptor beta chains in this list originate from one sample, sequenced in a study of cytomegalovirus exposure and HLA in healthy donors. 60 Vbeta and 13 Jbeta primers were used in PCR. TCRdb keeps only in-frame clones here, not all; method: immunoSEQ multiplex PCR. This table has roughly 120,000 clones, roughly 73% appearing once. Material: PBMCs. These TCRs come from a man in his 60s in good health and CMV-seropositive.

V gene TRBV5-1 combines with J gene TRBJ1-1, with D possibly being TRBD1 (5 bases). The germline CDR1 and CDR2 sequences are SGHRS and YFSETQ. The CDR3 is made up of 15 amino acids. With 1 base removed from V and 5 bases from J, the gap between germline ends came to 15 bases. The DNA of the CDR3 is TGCGCCAGCAGCTTGTTTGTAGCGGGGCGTACTGAAGCTTTCTTT. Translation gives CASSLFVAGRTEAFF.

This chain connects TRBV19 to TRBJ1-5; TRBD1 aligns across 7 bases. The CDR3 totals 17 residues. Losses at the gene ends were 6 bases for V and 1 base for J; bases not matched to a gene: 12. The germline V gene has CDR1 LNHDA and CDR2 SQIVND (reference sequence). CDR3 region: CASSPLTQGGSNQPQHF. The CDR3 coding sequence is TGTGCCAGTAGCCCCTTGACCCAGGGGGGCAGCAATCAGCCCCAGCATTTT.

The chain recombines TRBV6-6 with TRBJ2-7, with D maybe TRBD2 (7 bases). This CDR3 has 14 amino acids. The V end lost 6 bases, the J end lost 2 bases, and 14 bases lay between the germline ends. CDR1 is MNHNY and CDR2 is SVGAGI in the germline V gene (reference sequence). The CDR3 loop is CASRRGGVAYEQYF. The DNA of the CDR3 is TGTGCCAGCAGGAGGGGGGGGGTAGCCTACGAGCAGTACTTC.

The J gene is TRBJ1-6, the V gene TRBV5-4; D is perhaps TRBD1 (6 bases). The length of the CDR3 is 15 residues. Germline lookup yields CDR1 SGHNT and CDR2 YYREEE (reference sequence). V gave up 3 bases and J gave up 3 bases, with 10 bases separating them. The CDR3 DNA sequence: TGTGCCAGCAGCTCGGACAGCCTCTATAATTCACCCCTCCACTTT. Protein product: CASSSDSLYNSPLHF.

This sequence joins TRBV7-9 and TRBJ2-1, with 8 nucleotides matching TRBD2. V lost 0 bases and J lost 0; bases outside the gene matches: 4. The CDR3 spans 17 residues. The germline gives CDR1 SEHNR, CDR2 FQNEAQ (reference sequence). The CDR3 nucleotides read TGTGCCAGCAGCTTAGCGGAGCGGGGGAGCTCCTACAATGAGCAGTTCTTC. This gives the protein CASSLAERGSSYNEQFF.

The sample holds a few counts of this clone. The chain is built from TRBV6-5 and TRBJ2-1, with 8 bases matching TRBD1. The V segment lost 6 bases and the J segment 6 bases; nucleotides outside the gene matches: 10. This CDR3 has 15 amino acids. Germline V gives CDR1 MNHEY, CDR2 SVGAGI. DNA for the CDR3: TGTGCCAGCAGCTCGCGCCCTACAGGGGGCAATGAGCAGTTCTTC. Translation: CASSSRPTGGNEQFF.

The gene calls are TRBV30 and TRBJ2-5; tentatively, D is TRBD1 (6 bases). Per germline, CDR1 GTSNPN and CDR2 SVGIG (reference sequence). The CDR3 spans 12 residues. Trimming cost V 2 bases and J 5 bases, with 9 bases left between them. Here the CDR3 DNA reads TGTGCCTGGAGTCTAAGGGGGGAGACCCAGTACTTC. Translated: CAWSLRGETQYF.

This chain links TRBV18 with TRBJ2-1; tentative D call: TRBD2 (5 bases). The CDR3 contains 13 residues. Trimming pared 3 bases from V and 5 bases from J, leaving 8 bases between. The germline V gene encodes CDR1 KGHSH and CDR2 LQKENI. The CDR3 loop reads CASSPRADNEQFF. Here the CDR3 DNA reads TGTGCCAGCTCACCGAGGGCGGACAATGAGCAGTTCTTC.

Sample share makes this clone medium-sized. In nucleotides, the CDR3 is TGTGCCAGCAGTTACACTCCAGGGAACAATGAAAAACTGTTTTTT. It encodes CASSYTPGNNEKLFF. J is TRBJ1-4 and V is TRBV6-5; tentative D call: TRBD1 (5 bases). Germline CDR1 MNHEY, CDR2 SVGAGI. V gave up 2 bases and J gave up 5 bases, with 12 bases separating them. The CDR3 is 15 amino acids.

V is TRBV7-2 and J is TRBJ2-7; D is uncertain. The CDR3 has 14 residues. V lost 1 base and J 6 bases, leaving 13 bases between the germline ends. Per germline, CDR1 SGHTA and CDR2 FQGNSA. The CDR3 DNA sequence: TGTGCCAGCAGCTTAGGTCTGGAGTTCTCCGAGCAGTACTTC. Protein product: CASSLGLEFSEQYF. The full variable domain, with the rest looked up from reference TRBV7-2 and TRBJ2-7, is GAGVSQSPSNKVTEKGKDVELRCDPISGHTALYWYRQSLGQGLEFLIYFQGNSAPDKSGLPSDRFSAERTGGSVSTLTIQRTQQEDSAVYLCASSLGLEFSEQYFGPGTRLTVT.

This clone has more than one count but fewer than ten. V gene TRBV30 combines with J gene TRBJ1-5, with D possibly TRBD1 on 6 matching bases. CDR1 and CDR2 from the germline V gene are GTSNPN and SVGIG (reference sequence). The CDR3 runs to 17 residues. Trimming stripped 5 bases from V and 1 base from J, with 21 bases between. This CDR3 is CAWEPGQQVPSNQPQHF. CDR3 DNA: TGTGCCTGGGAACCGGGACAACAGGTACCCAGCAATCAGCCCCAGCATTTT.

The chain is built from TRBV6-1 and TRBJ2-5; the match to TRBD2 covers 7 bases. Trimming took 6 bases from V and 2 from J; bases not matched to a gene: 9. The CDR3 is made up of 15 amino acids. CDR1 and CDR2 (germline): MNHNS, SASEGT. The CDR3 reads CASRGGLGPQETQYF. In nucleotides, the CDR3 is TGTGCCAGCAGGGGGGGGTTAGGCCCTCAAGAGACCCAGTACTTC.

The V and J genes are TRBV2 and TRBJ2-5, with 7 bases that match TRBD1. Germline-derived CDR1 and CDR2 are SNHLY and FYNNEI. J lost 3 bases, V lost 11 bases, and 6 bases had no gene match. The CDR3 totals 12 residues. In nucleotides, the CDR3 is TGTGCCGGTAAAGACAGGGAAGAGACCCAGTACTTC. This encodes CAGKDREETQYF.

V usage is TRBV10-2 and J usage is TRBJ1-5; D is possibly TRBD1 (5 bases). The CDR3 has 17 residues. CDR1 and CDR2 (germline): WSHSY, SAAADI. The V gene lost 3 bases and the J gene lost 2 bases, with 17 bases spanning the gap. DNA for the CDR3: TGCGCCAGCAGTGAACGTTATGGGGCTAAGGGCAATCAGCCCCAGCATTTT. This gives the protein CASSERYGAKGNQPQHF.

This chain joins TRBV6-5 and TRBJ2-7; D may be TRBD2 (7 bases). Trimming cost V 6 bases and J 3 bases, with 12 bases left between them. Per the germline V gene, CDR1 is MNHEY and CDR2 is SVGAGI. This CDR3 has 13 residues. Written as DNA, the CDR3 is TGTGCCAGCAGGGAGGGAGGGGGCTACGAGCAGTACTTC. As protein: CASREGGGYEQYF.

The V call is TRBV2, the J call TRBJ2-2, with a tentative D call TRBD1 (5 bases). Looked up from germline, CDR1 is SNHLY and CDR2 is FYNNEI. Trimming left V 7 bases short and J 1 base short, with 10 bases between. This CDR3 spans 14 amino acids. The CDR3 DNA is TGTGCCAGCACCCGACAGATGAACACCGGGGAGCTGTTTTTT. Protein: CASTRQMNTGELFF.

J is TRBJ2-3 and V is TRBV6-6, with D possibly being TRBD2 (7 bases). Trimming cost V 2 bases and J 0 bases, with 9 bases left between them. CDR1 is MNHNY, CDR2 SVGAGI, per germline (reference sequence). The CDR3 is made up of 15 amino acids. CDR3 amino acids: CASSYRGASTDTQYF. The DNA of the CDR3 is TGTGCCAGCAGTTACCGGGGGGCAAGCACAGATACGCAGTATTTT.

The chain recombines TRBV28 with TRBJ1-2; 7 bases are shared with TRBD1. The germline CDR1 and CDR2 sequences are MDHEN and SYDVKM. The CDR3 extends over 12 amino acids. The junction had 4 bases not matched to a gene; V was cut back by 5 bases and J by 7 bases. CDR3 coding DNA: TGTGCCAGCAGTCGACAGGGTAGTGGCTACACCTTC. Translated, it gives CASSRQGSGYTF.